The TCR beta chain under discussion was sequenced for a study of T-cell reconstitution after alpha-beta-depleted transplantation in children. This sample's TCRbeta library carried unique molecular identifier barcodes. One entry per CDR3 protein results from TCRdb running MiXCR on the PCR reads. The table shows fewer than 550,000 distinct CDR3 sequences, with approximately 11% occurring only once. This clonotype was observed a few times. The sample here was PBMCs from the stem cell graft donor, taken from the stem cell graft. This clonotype originated in a human donor who donated a stem cell graft to a child with acute myeloid leukemia.

CDR3 amino acids: CSASTGTLNTGELFF. CDR3 in DNA: TGCAGTGCTAGCACCGGGACACTGAACACCGGGGAGCTGTTTTTT. The chain is built from TRBV20-1 and TRBJ2-2; D perhaps matches TRBD1 (6 bases). The V and J ends lost 3 bases and 1 base respectively, with 12 bases between them. CDR1 DFQATT and CDR2 SNEGSKA come from the germline V gene (reference sequence). The CDR3 contains 15 residues.